This TCR beta chain was profiled in a study of OX40 agonist ivuxolimab in advanced cancers. Looking at the study overall: Ivuxolimab was administered intravenously to patients at 0.01 to 10 mg/kg every 2 weeks. Study conclusions and caveats: Antigens targeted by the expanded peripheral T cells were not determined. Average numbers of expanded clones were greater in CD8+ T cells than in CD4+.

Method: immunoSEQ multiplex PCR; TCRdb's copy keeps in-frame clones and lacks some. This sample yields around 84,000 clones, of which around nine tenths are seen a single time; approximately 0.19% belongs to the top ten. The CDR3 sequence is 13 residues long. The germline V gene has CDR1 GTSNPN and CDR2 SVGIG (reference sequence). V shed 6 bases and J shed 4 bases, with 12 bases lying between them. Autoimmune disease history or systemic immunosuppression disqualified patients. A remark on this clone: Its antigen is still unknown.

The clonotype was recovered from an adult with an advanced solid tumor such as melanoma, head and neck, liver or kidney cancer. The chain recombines TRBV30 with TRBJ1-4; D unclear. The sample in question was CD4+ or CD8+ T cells sorted from blood, obtained in a trial of the OX40 agonist ivuxolimab. The CDR3 reads CACAGSSNEKLFF. The CDR3 region has the DNA TGTGCCTGTGCGGGGTCTAGTAATGAAAAACTGTTTTTT. The full variable domain, rest sourced from reference TRBV30 and TRBJ1-4, is SQTIHQWPATLVQPVGSPLSLECTVEGTSNPNLYWYRQAAGRGLQLLFYSVGIGQISSEVPQNLSASRPQDRQFILSSKKLLLSDSGFYLCACAGSSNEKLFFGSGTQLSVL.